This passage covers 16 T cell receptor beta chains from one sample sequenced in a study of T cells expressing NK-cell markers (TCRdb year 2020). To prepare the library, 5' RACE was applied. Sequenced on an Illumina HiSeq 2000. With the reads reprocessed by TCRdb, a single entry stands for each CDR3 protein sequence and no DNA is reported. The sample table gives about 460,000 distinct CDR3 sequences. The ten most abundant clones make up more than 1.4% of the sample. Source material: blood T cells: a sorted CD56 or NKG2C T cell subset, CD4+ or CD8+ T cells, or bulk PBMC T cells (not recorded which). Every receptor here comes from a woman in her 50s in good health. Donor details come from another sample of the same person, matched by shared clones.

CDR3 in amino acids: CASSPPGLPQAFF. The genes are TRBV6-5 and TRBJ1-1. The CDR3 sequence is 13 residues long. Germline CDR1 and CDR2: MNHEY and SVGAGI.

The chain employs TRBV15 and TRBJ2-3; TCRdb's D call of TRBD1 is untestable without DNA. The CDR3 consists of 16 residues. Germline CDR1 LNHNV, CDR2 YYDKDF (reference sequence). CDR3 residues: CATSRPGQRSTDTQYF. The variable domain in full, with the rest retrieved from reference TRBV15 and TRBJ2-3, is DAMVIQNPRYQVTQFGKPVTLSCSQTLNHNVMYWYQQKSSQAPKLLFHYYDKDFNNEADTPDNFQSRRPNTSFCFLDIRSPGLGDTAMYLCATSRPGQRSTDTQYFGPGTRLTVL.

The chain recombines TRBV2 with TRBJ2-3. In germline, CDR1 is SNHLY, CDR2 FYNNEI. This CDR3 has 15 amino acids. CDR3 sequence reads: CASRGGSRSTDTQYF.

The gene calls are TRBV28 and TRBJ2-5; TCRdb returns TRBD1, unconfirmable since there is no DNA. Germline-derived CDR1 and CDR2 are MDHEN and SYDVKM. This CDR3 contains 15 residues. The CDR3 protein is CASSFKGGWGETQYF.

This chain links TRBV29-1 with TRBJ2-2; with no DNA, the TCRdb D assignment of TRBD2 cannot be verified. This CDR3 contains 15 residues. The germline V gene has CDR1 SQVTM and CDR2 ANQGSEA. The CDR3 here is CSVISGSTNTGELFF.

This CDR3 is CASSPFASSGKETQYF. This chain connects TRBV27 to TRBJ2-5; the TRBD2 assignment by TCRdb is unverifiable without DNA. Germline lookup yields CDR1 MNHEY and CDR2 SMNVEV (reference sequence). CDR3 length equals 16 residues.

J is TRBJ2-5 and V is TRBV5-1. Germline values: CDR1 SGHRS, CDR2 YFSETQ. This CDR3 comprises 14 residues. The CDR3 region is CASSRDWSQETQYF.

This CDR3 is CASSLGRDRGDEQFF. The chain employs TRBV2 and TRBJ2-1; no DNA is available, so the TRBD1 call from TCRdb remains unchecked. This CDR3 is 15 amino acids long. Per germline, CDR1 SNHLY and CDR2 FYNNEI. Supplemented by reference TRBV2 and TRBJ2-1, the full variable domain reads EPEVTQTPSHQVTQMGQEVILRCVPISNHLYFYWYRQILGQKVEFLVSFYNNEISEKSEIFDDQFSVERPDGSNFTLKIRSTKLEDSAMYFCASSLGRDRGDEQFFGPGTRLTVL.

The V call is TRBV20-1, the J call TRBJ2-3; TCRdb reports TRBD1, a call that lacks DNA to check it against. Germline V gives CDR1 DFQATT, CDR2 SNEGSKA (reference sequence). CDR3 length equals 14 residues. The CDR3 loop is CSARPGVGLDTQYF.

The rearrangement links TRBV3-1 to TRBJ2-3. Germline CDR1 reads LGHDT; CDR2 reads YNNKEL (reference sequence). CDR3 length: 14 amino acids. CDR3 loop: CASSQRKRPDTQYF.

The chain combines TRBV5-1 with TRBJ1-1; TCRdb reports TRBD1, a call that lacks DNA to check it against. CDR1 is SGHRS, CDR2 YFSETQ, per germline. CDR3 size: 16 residues. This CDR3 reads CASSRGTGGADTEAFF.

The V and J genes are TRBV25-1 and TRBJ2-1; TCRdb gives TRBD2 as the D gene, but with no DNA this cannot be confirmed. Germline V CDR1 and CDR2: MGHDK, SYGVNS. This CDR3 spans 15 amino acids. CDR3 sequence: CAAGVLAGGVNEQFF.

The chain combines TRBV24-1 with TRBJ2-3. The CDR3 is made up of 13 amino acids. CDR1 and CDR2 from the germline V gene are KGHDR and SFDVKD. CDR3 sequence: CATSASVMDTQYF.

V usage is TRBV2 and J usage is TRBJ1-2. The CDR3 has 15 amino acids. Germline V gene sequence: CDR1 SNHLY, CDR2 FYNNEI. The CDR3 sequence: CASRTRGQLYYGYTF.

The chain is built from TRBV4-1 and TRBJ1-4; as DNA is missing, the TRBD1 call by TCRdb cannot be tested. This CDR3 comprises 14 residues. In germline, CDR1 is MGHRA, CDR2 YSYEKL. The CDR3 reads CASSGTGGREKLFF.

This chain connects TRBV20-1 to TRBJ2-1; TCRdb lists TRBD2, though no DNA is available to test this call. The CDR3 sequence is 15 residues long. Germline lookup yields CDR1 DFQATT and CDR2 SNEGSKA (reference sequence). This CDR3 is CSATNRLAGNDEQFF.